There are a few counts of the clone carrying this T cell receptor beta chain. The sample originates from a study of shared clonotypes between healthy human individuals. Study at large: The donor pool was made up of a couple of women and three men aged 18 to 49.

Assay execution took place at the deep level. Each replicate PCR on the sorted subsets used roughly 190 ng DNA (roughly 30,000 T cell genomes). The repertoire was sequenced with immunoSEQ multiplex PCR; TCRdb's copy has only in-frame clones and lacks some. This sample has approximately 2.3 million clones; 93% occur once, and the top ten carry 0.39%. Germline V gene lookup returns CDR1 MNHNS and CDR2 SASEGT. The CDR3 runs 15 residues. The V end lost 8 bases, the J end lost 0 bases, and 15 bases lay between the germline ends. It was into CD45RA+ naive and CD45RA-negative memory subsets that the CD4+ cells were split.

The specimen was naive CD4+ T cells from PBMCs. Noted subset: CD45RA+ positively selected. The clonotype comes from a man aged 18 to 30 in good health. Some clones in this sample may be carry-over from other donors' samples. The rearrangement links TRBV6-1 to TRBJ2-3; perhaps D is TRBD1 or TRBD2 (5 bases each). CDR3 bases: TGTGCCAGCTGGGGACCTACCCCAAGCACAGATACGCAGTATTTT. Translating gives CASWGPTPSTDTQYF.